A single T cell receptor (beta chain) is shown here with its context. Its matching antigen is unknown. Using immunoSEQ multiplex PCR, the repertoire was profiled, and TCRdb retains in-frame clones only, with some absent. The sample has around 86,000 clones, around nine tenths seen once. CDR3 size: 17 residues. CDR1 and CDR2 (germline): SEHNR, FQNEAQ (reference sequence). V was cut by 1 base and J by 0 bases, with 12 bases left in between. This sample is part of a study of OX40 agonist ivuxolimab in advanced cancers. Broader study findings: Clones of CD4+ and CD8+ blood T cells grew by week 6 at doses of 0.1 to 3.0 mg/kg.

This material consisted of CD4+ or CD8+ T cells sorted from blood, taken in a trial of the OX40 agonist ivuxolimab. The chain uses TRBV7-9 and TRBJ2-2; no clear D. This clonotype was sampled from an adult with an advanced solid tumor such as melanoma, head and neck, liver or kidney cancer. CDR3 in amino acids: CASSLESWFANTGELFF. The DNA for the CDR3 is TGTGCCAGCAGCTTAGAATCTTGGTTCGCGAACACCGGGGAGCTGTTTTTT.